This passage covers 25 T cell receptor beta chains from one sample sequenced in a study of T cell responses to AZD1222 COVID-19 vaccine. Only in-frame clones appear in the TCRdb table, and some are missing; sequencing was by immunoSEQ multiplex PCR. The sample includes 150,000 to 200,000 clones, 90% to 95% of them seen just once. The sample in question was peripheral blood, obtained on day 0 of AZD1222 vaccination. The origin of the receptors is an adult in good health.

The chain employs TRBV5-1 and TRBJ1-1; a weak D match, TRBD1 (5 bases). This CDR3 is built from 13 residues. CDR1 and CDR2 (germline): SGHRS, YFSETQ. V lost 9 bases, J lost 1 base, and 13 bases lay in between. The DNA of the CDR3 is TGCGCCACCTCGACAGATAGGAACACTGAAGCTTTCTTT. This sequence encodes CATSTDRNTEAFF.

This clone occurred once. This CDR3 reads CASSLDYQGHGSNQPQHF. CDR3 nucleotide sequence: TGTGCCAGCAGCTTAGACTACCAGGGACACGGAAGCAATCAGCCCCAGCATTTT. The chain is built from TRBV11-2 and TRBJ1-5, with D tentatively TRBD1 (6 bases). The ends were cut back, 0 bases at V and 1 base at J, with 16 bases in the middle. The germline V gene has CDR1 SGHAT and CDR2 FQNNGV. The CDR3 consists of 18 residues.

V usage is TRBV7-9 and J usage is TRBJ1-1; D gene uncertain. Germline V CDR1 and CDR2: SEHNR, FQNEAQ (reference sequence). CDR3 length equals 15 residues. V lost 1 base and J 1 base, leaving 10 bases between the germline ends. CDR3 sequence reads: CASSLGLVKNTEAFF. The CDR3 region has the DNA TGTGCCAGCAGCTTAGGATTAGTTAAGAACACTGAAGCTTTCTTT.

The chain uses TRBV9 and TRBJ1-2; 7 nucleotides align to TRBD1. V shed 0 bases, J shed 4 bases, and the junction held 6 bases outside the gene matches. Germline CDR1 and CDR2: SGDLS and YYNGEE. This CDR3 contains 15 residues. The CDR3 nucleotides read TGTGCCAGCAGCGTAGGGGACAGCAGTAGCTATGGCTACACCTTC. Amino acids: CASSVGDSSSYGYTF.

This CDR3 is CASSRQGAHYGYTF. The CDR3 DNA reads as TGTGCCAGCAGTCGACAGGGCGCCCATTATGGCTACACCTTC. The chain uses TRBV9 and TRBJ1-2; 7 nucleotides align to TRBD1. With 5 bases clipped from V and 5 bases from J, the junction kept 9 bases outside the gene matches. The CDR3 is made up of 14 amino acids. Germline CDR1 is SGDLS and CDR2 is YYNGEE. Based on the CDR3 plus reference TRBV9 and TRBJ1-2, the full variable domain is DSGVTQTPKHLITATGQRVTLRCSPRSGDLSVYWYQQSLDQGLQFLIQYYNGEERAKGNILERFSAQQFPDLHSELNLSSLELGDSALYFCASSRQGAHYGYTFGSGTRLTVV.

The chain couples TRBV21-1 to TRBJ1-1; TRBD1, the D gene given by the table, was not confirmed from the DNA. TRBV21-1 is shown as a pseudogene. The CDR3 contains 17 residues. The CDR3 reads CASSERTGGCRYTEAFF. The CDR3, as DNA: TGTGCCAGCAGCGAACGTACAGGGGGATGTAGGTACACTGAAGCTTTCTTT.

This chain uses TRBV27 with TRBJ2-7; D assignment may be TRBD1 or TRBD2 (5 bases each). There are 17 residues in the CDR3. CDR1 is MNHEY and CDR2 is SMNVEV in the germline V gene (reference sequence). Trimming removed 0 bases at V and 0 bases at J, with 15 bases between. CDR3 amino acids: CASSLSGAGLVSYEQYF. The DNA of the CDR3 is TGTGCCAGCAGTTTATCCGGGGCCGGACTCGTCTCCTACGAGCAGTACTTC.

CDR3 DNA: TGCGCCAGCAGCCAGGAGGGTTGGTCCGTTTCACCCCTCCACTTT. Translating it yields CASSQEGWSVSPLHF. The V and J genes are TRBV4-1 and TRBJ1-6; no reliable D call. The CDR3 extends over 15 amino acids. In germline, CDR1 is MGHRA, CDR2 YSYEKL. V was pared by 3 bases and J by 9 bases, with 15 bases between.

The chain is built from TRBV7-9 and TRBJ1-2; D is perhaps TRBD1 (5 bases). The V end was cut by 4 bases, the J end by 5 bases, with 17 bases between. The CDR3 is 15 amino acids. From germline, CDR1 is SEHNR and CDR2 FQNEAQ (reference sequence). CDR3 residues: CASSSGGAGRYGYTF. The CDR3 DNA is TGTGCCAGCAGCTCCGGTGGGGCAGGGAGGTATGGCTACACCTTC. Full variable domain (outside the CDR3, taken from reference TRBV7-9 and TRBJ1-2): DTGVSQNPRHKITKRGQNVTFRCDPISEHNRLYWYRQTLGQGPEFLTYFQNEAQLEKSRLLSDRFSAERPKGSFSTLEIQRTEQGDSAMYLCASSSGGAGRYGYTFGSGTRLTVV.

CDR3 sequence (DNA): TGCGCCAGCAGCCCCGGGACAGGGGATCAGCCCCAGCATTTT. Encoded protein: CASSPGTGDQPQHF. The J gene is TRBJ1-5, the V gene TRBV5-1, with TRBD1 matching 10 bases. The germline V gene has CDR1 SGHRS and CDR2 YFSETQ. Trimming at V came to 4 bases and at J to 5 bases, leaving 3 bases not matched to a gene. The CDR3 sequence is 14 residues long. The full variable domain, completed using reference TRBV5-1 and TRBJ1-5, is KAGVTQTPRYLIKTRGQQVTLSCSPISGHRSVSWYQQTPGQGLQFLFEYFSETQRNKGNFPGRFSGRQFSNSRSEMNVSTLELGDSALYLCASSPGTGDQPQHFGDGTRLSIL.

The chain has TRBV20-1 and TRBJ2-1, with unresolved D. The CDR3 spans 10 residues. CDR1 and CDR2 (germline): DFQATT, SNEGSKA (reference sequence). With 3 bases removed from V and 15 bases from J, the gap between germline ends came to 12 bases. The CDR3 protein is CSARTDLPFF. DNA of the CDR3: TGCAGTGCTAGGACGGATCTTCCGTTCTTC.

The rearrangement links TRBV3-1 (or the pseudogene TRBV3-2) to TRBJ1-4, with a weak D call TRBD1 (6 bases). Germline CDR1 reads LGHDT; CDR2 reads YNNKEL (reference sequence). The germline V and J ends were trimmed by 5 bases and 7 bases, with 20 bases remaining between them. CDR3 length equals 16 residues. The CDR3 DNA sequence: TGTGCCAGCAGCTCGGACGGAGACAGGAGGGGTGAAAAACTGTTTTTT. It specifies CASSSDGDRRGEKLFF.

The V and J genes are TRBV2 and TRBJ1-5; maybe TRBD1 (5 bases). The CDR3 runs to 13 residues. V lost 4 bases and J lost 4, with 8 bases in between. Germline values: CDR1 SNHLY, CDR2 FYNNEI. The chain's CDR3 is CASSGEGNQPQHF. As DNA, the CDR3 is TGTGCCAGCAGTGGGGAGGGGAATCAGCCCCAGCATTTT.

This sequence joins TRBV28 and TRBJ1-2; D unresolved. V lost 5 bases to trimming and J lost 4 bases, with 11 bases between them. Per germline, CDR1 MDHEN and CDR2 SYDVKM. The length of the CDR3 is 13 residues. The CDR3 DNA reads TGTGCCAGCAGTCCCCCGGATGCCTATGGCTACACCTTC. It yields the protein CASSPPDAYGYTF.

This clone was seen once. This chain links TRBV2 with TRBJ1-6, with D uncertain. Per germline, CDR1 SNHLY and CDR2 FYNNEI. CDR3 size: 15 residues. Trimming removed 3 bases from V and 5 bases from J, with 11 bases in between. CDR3 amino acids: CASSDLRTDNSPLHF. As DNA, the CDR3 is TGTGCCAGCAGTGATCTTCGGACCGATAATTCACCCCTCCACTTT.

The chain combines TRBV5-1 with TRBJ1-5, with unresolved D. From germline, CDR1 is SGHRS and CDR2 YFSETQ. Trimming shortened V by 4 bases and J by 4 bases, and 12 bases separated the two germline ends. This CDR3 has 14 residues. The CDR3 nucleotides are TGCGCCAGCAGCCTGACACCTCTAAATCAGCCCCAGCATTTT. It codes for CASSLTPLNQPQHF.

The V call is TRBV6-1, the J call TRBJ2-1; 9 bases match TRBD2. V was pared by 2 bases and J by 6 bases, with 11 bases of the junction left unmatched. Germline CDR1 is MNHNS and CDR2 is SASEGT. This CDR3 is 17 amino acids long. CDR3 DNA sequence: TGTGCCAGCAGTGAAAATTTCCCGGGACTAGCCCTCAATGAGCAGTTCTTC. Its translation: CASSENFPGLALNEQFF.

This clone was seen once. V is TRBV2 and J is TRBJ2-2; TRBD1 aligns across 7 bases. The CDR3 loop spans 16 amino acids. V lost 3 bases and J lost 6; bases outside the gene matches: 10. From germline, CDR1 is SNHLY and CDR2 FYNNEI. CDR3 DNA: TGTGCCAGCAGTGAGAGGCGACAGGGCAGAGCCGGGGAGCTGTTTTTT. This sequence encodes CASSERRQGRAGELFF.

V gene TRBV3-1 (or the pseudogene TRBV3-2) combines with J gene TRBJ2-1; 12 bases fit TRBD2. The germline V gene has CDR1 LGHDT and CDR2 YNNKEL (reference sequence). The CDR3 totals 16 residues. After removal of 1 base from V and 8 bases from J, the junction contained 6 bases not matched to a gene. DNA for the CDR3: TGTGCCAGCAGCCAAGGACTAGCGGGAGCTATCGATGAGCAGTTCTTC. Amino acids: CASSQGLAGAIDEQFF.

The rearrangement links TRBV27 to TRBJ2-7; 9 nucleotides match TRBD1. Trimming removed 8 bases from V and 3 bases from J; junction bases left unmatched: 2. This CDR3 contains 12 residues. Germline V gives CDR1 MNHEY, CDR2 SMNVEV (reference sequence). The CDR3 DNA reads TGTGCCAGCGGGACAGGGAACTACGAGCAGTACTTC. Translating it yields CASGTGNYEQYF.

The rearrangement links TRBV3-1 (or the pseudogene TRBV3-2) to TRBJ2-7, with D maybe TRBD1 (6 bases). CDR1 is LGHDT, CDR2 YNNKEL, per germline (reference sequence). V was trimmed by 4 bases and J by 7 bases, leaving 11 bases between them. This CDR3 has 12 residues. CDR3 DNA sequence: TGTGCCAGCAGCCCCGGAAGGGGGGAGCAGTACTTC. It specifies CASSPGRGEQYF.

The rearrangement joins TRBV30 to TRBJ1-5; D gene unclear. Germline CDR1 and CDR2: GTSNPN and SVGIG (reference sequence). The germline V and J ends were trimmed by 4 bases and 4 bases, with 14 bases remaining between them. The CDR3 runs 14 residues. The CDR3: CAWTMGNENQPQHF. As DNA, the CDR3 is TGTGCCTGGACCATGGGAAACGAGAATCAGCCCCAGCATTTT.

This chain links TRBV27 with TRBJ1-2; 9 bases map to TRBD1. CDR1 and CDR2 from the germline V gene are MNHEY and SMNVEV (reference sequence). This CDR3 is 14 amino acids long. V was pared by 5 bases and J by 4 bases, with 5 bases of the junction left unmatched. The CDR3 here is CASSGTGLRYGYTF. The CDR3 region has the DNA TGTGCCAGCAGTGGGACAGGGCTTCGCTATGGCTACACCTTC.

The genes are TRBV7-9 and TRBJ1-2, with D tentatively TRBD1 (6 bases). The germline V gene has CDR1 SEHNR and CDR2 FQNEAQ (reference sequence). With 1 base removed from V and 6 bases from J, the gap between germline ends came to 15 bases. The CDR3 length is 15 residues. The CDR3 spells CASSLGGGQSHGYTF. DNA for the CDR3: TGTGCCAGCAGCTTAGGGGGTGGACAGTCCCATGGCTACACCTTC.

The gene calls are TRBV7-8 and TRBJ1-1; D gene ambiguous. Per germline, CDR1 SGHVS and CDR2 FQNEAQ. This CDR3 comprises 13 residues. Deletions cut 3 bases from V and 7 bases from J, with 12 bases between. In DNA, the CDR3 is TGTGCCAGCAGCTTTCATTGGCAGGATGAAGCTTTCTTT. This gives the protein CASSFHWQDEAFF.